This T cell receptor (beta chain) was profiled in a study of human T cells and chemical hapten exposure. Study-wide results and caveats: Donors in the study had alopecia, meaning their immune response may differ from healthy people's.

TCRdb used MiXCR to reprocess the RACE reads, holding one entry per CDR3 protein. The sample records about 96,000 distinct CDR3 sequences, 9.3% being singletons. Germline CDR1 MNHNS, CDR2 SASEGT. This CDR3 comprises 15 residues. V shed 7 bases, J shed 3 bases, and the junction held 8 bases outside the gene matches. This clonotype was recorded at least ten times. Its antigen is as yet unknown. The time point: patch test 2, 6 weeks after DPC sensitization. Specified treatment: therapeutic diphenylcyclopropenone sensitization with weekly scalp DPC. The chain couples TRBV6-1 to TRBJ2-7, with 11 bases matching TRBD1. This receptor was taken from a woman between 35 and 50 years old with alopecia areata. Some clones in this sample may be carry-over from other donors' samples. The material sequenced was whole blood, taken in connection with sensitization to the hapten diphenylcyclopropenone (DPC). The chain's CDR3 is CASTEEGTGGYEQYF. The CDR3 DNA is TGTGCCAGCACTGAGGAAGGGACAGGGGGCTACGAGCAGTACTTC.